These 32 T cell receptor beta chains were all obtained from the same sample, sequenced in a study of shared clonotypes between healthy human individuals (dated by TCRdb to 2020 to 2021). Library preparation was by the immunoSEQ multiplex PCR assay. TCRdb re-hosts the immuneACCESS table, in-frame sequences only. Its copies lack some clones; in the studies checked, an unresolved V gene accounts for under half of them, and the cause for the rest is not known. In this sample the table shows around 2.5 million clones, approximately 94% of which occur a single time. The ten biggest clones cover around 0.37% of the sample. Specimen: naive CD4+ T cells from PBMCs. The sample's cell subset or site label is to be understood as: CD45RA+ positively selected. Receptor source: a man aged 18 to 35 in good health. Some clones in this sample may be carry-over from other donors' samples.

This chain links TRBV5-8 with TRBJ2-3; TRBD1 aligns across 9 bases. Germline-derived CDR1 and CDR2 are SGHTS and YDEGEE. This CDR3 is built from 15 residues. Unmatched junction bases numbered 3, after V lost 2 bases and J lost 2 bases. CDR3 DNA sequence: TGTGCCAGCAGCTTAACAGGGGGCCTCACAGATACGCAGTATTTT. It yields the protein CASSLTGGLTDTQYF.

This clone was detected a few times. For the CDR3, the DNA is TGTGCCAGTAGTGACGGACAGCAGGCCGATGGCTACACCTTC. It translates to CASSDGQQADGYTF. The genes are TRBV19 and TRBJ1-2; D is possibly TRBD1 (6 bases). CDR3 length: 14 amino acids. The V gene lost 5 bases and the J gene lost 6 bases, with 16 bases spanning the gap. Looked up from germline, CDR1 is LNHDA and CDR2 is SQIVND (reference sequence).

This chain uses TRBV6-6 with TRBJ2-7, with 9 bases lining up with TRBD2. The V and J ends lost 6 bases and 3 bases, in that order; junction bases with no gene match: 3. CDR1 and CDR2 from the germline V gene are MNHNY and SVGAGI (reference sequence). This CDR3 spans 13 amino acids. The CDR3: CASRTSGDYEQYF. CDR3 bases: TGTGCCAGCAGGACTAGCGGAGACTACGAGCAGTACTTC.

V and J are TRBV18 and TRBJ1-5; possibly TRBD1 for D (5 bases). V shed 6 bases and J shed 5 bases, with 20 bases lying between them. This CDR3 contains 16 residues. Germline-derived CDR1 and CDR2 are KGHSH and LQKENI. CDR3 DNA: TGTGCCAGCTCGCCTTACCCCAGGGCGGGGGATCAGCCCCAGCATTTT. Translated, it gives CASSPYPRAGDQPQHF.

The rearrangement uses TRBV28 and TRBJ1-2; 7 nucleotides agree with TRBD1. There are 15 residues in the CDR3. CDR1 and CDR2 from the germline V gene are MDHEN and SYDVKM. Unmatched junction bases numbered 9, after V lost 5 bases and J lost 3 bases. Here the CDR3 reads CASSATGWDDYGYTF. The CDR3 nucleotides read TGTGCCAGCAGTGCGACAGGGTGGGATGACTATGGCTACACCTTC.

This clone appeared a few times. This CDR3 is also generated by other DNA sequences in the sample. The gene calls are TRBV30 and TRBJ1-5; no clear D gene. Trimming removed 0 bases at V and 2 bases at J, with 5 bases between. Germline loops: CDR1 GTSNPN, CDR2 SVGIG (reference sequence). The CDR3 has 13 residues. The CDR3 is CAWSVSGNQPQHF. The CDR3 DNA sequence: TGTGCCTGGAGTGTATCAGGCAATCAGCCCCAGCATTTT.

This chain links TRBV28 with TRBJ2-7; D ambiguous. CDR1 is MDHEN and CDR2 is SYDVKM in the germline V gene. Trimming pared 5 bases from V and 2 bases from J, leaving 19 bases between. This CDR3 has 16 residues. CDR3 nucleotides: TGTGCCAGCAGTCCTAACCCCCCCGTTTTGCCCTACGAGCAGTACTTC. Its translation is CASSPNPPVLPYEQYF. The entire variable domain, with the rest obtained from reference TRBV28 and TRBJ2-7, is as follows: DVKVTQSSRYLVKRTGEKVFLECVQDMDHENMFWYRQDPGLGLRLIYFSYDVKMKEKGDIPEGYSVSREKKERFSLILESASTNQTSMYLCASSPNPPVLPYEQYFGPGTRLTVT.

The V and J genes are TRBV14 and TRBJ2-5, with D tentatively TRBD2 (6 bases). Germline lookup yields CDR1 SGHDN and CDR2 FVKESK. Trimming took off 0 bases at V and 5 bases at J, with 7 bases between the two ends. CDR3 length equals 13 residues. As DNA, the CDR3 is TGTGCCAGCAGCCAAGATCTAGCGGAGACCCAGTACTTC. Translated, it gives CASSQDLAETQYF.

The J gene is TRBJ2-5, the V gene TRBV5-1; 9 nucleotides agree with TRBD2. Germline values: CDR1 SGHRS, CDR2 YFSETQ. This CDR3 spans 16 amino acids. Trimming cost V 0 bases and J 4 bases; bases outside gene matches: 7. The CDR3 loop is CASSLALAGTPETQYF. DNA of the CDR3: TGCGCCAGCAGCTTGGCCCTAGCGGGAACGCCAGAGACCCAGTACTTC.

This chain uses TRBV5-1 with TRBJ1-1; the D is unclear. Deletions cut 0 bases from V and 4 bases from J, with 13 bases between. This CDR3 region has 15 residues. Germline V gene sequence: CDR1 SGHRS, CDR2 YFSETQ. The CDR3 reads CASSLAGAPGTEAFF. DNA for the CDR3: TGCGCCAGCAGCTTGGCCGGAGCTCCGGGCACTGAAGCTTTCTTT.

DNA of the CDR3: TGTGCCAGCTCAACCCAGGGGGGCCCCTACAATGAGCAGTTCTTC. Translated: CASSTQGGPYNEQFF. The chain employs TRBV18 and TRBJ2-1; weak D call: TRBD1 (7 bases). V gave up 5 bases and J gave up 2 bases, with 13 bases separating them. Germline-derived CDR1 and CDR2 are KGHSH and LQKENI. CDR3 length equals 15 residues.

The CDR3 DNA reads TGTGCCAGCTGGGCCGGGACCCCTTTATCTAGCACAGATACGCAGTATTTT. It translates to CASWAGTPLSSTDTQYF. The rearrangement joins TRBV28 to TRBJ2-3, with D perhaps given as TRBD1 or TRBD2 (5 bases each). Between the trimmed V and J ends, which lost 8 bases and 0 bases, there was a span of 21 bases. The CDR3 contains 17 residues. Germline lookup yields CDR1 MDHEN and CDR2 SYDVKM.

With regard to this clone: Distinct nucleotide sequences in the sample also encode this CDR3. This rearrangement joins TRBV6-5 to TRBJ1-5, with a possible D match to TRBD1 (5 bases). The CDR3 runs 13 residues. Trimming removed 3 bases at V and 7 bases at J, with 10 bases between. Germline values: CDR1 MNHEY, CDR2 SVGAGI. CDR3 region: CASSYDRGQPQHF. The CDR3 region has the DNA TGTGCCAGCAGTTATGATAGGGGACAGCCCCAGCATTTT.

The CDR3 region has the DNA TGTGCCAGCGGAGGGACTAGCTCTCCCGGGGAGCTGTTTTTT. As protein: CASGGTSSPGELFF. The rearrangement joins TRBV2 to TRBJ2-2; TRBD2 agrees at 9 bases. The CDR3 spans 14 residues. The germline gives CDR1 SNHLY, CDR2 FYNNEI. The ends lost 8 bases at V and 6 bases at J; junction bases unmatched: 7.

The CDR3 bases are TGTGCCAGCAGCGACCCGGGGGGGAGAGAGGCTGAAGCTTTCTTT. It yields the protein CASSDPGGREAEAFF. The chain joins TRBV7-9 to TRBJ1-1; possible D gene TRBD1, 5 bases. CDR1 is SEHNR, CDR2 FQNEAQ, per germline (reference sequence). The CDR3 has 15 amino acids. V gave up 5 bases and J gave up 6 bases, with 19 bases separating them.

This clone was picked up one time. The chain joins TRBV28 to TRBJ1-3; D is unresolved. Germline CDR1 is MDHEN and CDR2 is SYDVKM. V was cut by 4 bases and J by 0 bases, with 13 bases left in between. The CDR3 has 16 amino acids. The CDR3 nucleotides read TGTGCCAGCAGTTCCCCCAGCCTGGCCTCTGGAAACACCATATATTTT. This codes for CASSSPSLASGNTIYF. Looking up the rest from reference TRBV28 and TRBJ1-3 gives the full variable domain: DVKVTQSSRYLVKRTGEKVFLECVQDMDHENMFWYRQDPGLGLRLIYFSYDVKMKEKGDIPEGYSVSREKKERFSLILESASTNQTSMYLCASSSPSLASGNTIYFGEGSWLTVV.

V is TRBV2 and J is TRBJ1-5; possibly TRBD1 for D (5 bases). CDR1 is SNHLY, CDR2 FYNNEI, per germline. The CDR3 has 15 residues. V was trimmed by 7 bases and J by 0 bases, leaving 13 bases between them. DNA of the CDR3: TGTGCCAGCAATGACGACAGATTTAGCAATCAGCCCCAGCATTTT. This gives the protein CASNDDRFSNQPQHF.

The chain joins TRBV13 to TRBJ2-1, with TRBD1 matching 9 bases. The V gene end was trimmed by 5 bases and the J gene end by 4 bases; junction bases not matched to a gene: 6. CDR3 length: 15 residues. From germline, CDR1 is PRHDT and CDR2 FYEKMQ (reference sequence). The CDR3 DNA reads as TGTGCCAGCAGCCCGGACAGGGGTCCTTACAATGAGCAGTTCTTC. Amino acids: CASSPDRGPYNEQFF.

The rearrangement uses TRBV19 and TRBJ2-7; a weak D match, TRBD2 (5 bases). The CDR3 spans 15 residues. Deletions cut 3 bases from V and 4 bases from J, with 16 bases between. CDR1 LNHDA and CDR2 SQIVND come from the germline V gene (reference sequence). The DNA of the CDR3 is TGTGCCAGTAGTATCGAGGACCCTGAGGGATACGAGCAGTACTTC. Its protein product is CASSIEDPEGYEQYF.

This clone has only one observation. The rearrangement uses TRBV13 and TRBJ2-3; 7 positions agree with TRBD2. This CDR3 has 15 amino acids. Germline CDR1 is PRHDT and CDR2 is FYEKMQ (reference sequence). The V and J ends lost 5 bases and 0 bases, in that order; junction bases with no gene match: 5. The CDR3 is CASSVSGPSTDTQYF. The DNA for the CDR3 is TGTGCCAGCAGCGTTAGCGGGCCTAGCACAGATACGCAGTATTTT.

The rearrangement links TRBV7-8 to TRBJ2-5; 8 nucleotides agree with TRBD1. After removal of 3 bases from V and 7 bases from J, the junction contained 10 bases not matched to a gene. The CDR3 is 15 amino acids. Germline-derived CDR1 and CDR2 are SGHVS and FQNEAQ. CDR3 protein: CASSLGRGLRGTQYF. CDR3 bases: TGTGCCAGCAGCTTGGGCAGGGGGCTTCGGGGGACCCAGTACTTC.

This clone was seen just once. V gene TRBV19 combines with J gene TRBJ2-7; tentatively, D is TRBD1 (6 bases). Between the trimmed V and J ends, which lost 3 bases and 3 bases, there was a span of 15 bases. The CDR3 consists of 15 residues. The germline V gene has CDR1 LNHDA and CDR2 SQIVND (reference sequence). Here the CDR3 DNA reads TGTGCCAGTAGTATTGAGCAGGGGCGCTTCTACGAGCAGTACTTC. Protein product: CASSIEQGRFYEQYF.

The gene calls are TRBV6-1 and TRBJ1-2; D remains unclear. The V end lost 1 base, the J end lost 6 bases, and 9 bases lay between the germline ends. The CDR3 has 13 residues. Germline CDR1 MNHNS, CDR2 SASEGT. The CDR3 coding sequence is TGTGCCAGCAGTGAAGTAGTGACAAATGGCTACACCTTC. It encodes CASSEVVTNGYTF.

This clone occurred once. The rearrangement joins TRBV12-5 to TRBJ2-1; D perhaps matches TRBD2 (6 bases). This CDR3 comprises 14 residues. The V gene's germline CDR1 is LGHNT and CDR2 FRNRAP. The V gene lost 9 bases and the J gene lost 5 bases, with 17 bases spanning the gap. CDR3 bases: TGTGCTAGCTCAAAGGAGGGCCGGAACAATGAGCAGTTCTTC. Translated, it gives CASSKEGRNNEQFF.

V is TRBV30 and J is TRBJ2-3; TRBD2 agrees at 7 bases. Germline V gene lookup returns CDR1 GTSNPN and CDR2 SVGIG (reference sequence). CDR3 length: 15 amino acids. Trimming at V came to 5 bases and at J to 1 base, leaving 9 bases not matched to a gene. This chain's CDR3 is CAWGEGLAGTDTQYF. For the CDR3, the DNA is TGTGCCTGGGGGGAGGGCCTAGCGGGCACAGATACGCAGTATTTT.

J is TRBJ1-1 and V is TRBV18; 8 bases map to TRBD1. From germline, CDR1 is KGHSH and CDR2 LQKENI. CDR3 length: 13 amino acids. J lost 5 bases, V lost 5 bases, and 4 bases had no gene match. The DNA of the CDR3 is TGTGCCAGCTCATCAGGGGGCCGGACTGAAGCTTTCTTT. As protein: CASSSGGRTEAFF.

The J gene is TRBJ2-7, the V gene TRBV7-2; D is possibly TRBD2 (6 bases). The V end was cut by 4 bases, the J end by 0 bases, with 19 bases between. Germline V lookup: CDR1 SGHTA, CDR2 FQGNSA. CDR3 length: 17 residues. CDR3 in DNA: TGTGCCAGCAGCTACTCGCTTAGTAGGGAGGACTCCTACGAGCAGTACTTC. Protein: CASSYSLSREDSYEQYF.

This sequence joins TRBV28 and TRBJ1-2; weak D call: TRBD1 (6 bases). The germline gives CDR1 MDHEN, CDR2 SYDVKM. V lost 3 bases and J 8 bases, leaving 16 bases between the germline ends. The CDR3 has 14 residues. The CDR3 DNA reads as TGTGCCAGCAGTTTGGGTTTGGGGGCGGGAGGCTACACCTTC. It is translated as CASSLGLGAGGYTF.

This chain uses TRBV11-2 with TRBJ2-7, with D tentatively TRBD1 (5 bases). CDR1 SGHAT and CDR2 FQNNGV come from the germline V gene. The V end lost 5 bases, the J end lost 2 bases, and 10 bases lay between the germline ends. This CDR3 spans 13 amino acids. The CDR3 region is CASSPDIAYEQYF. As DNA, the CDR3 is TGTGCCAGCAGCCCGGACATAGCCTACGAGCAGTACTTC.

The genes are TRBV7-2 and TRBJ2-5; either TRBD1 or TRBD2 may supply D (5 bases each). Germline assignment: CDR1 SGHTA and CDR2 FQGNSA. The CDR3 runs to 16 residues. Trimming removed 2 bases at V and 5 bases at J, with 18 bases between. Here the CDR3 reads CASSLLGTLESETQYF. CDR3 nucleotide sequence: TGTGCCAGCAGCTTACTAGGGACCTTGGAGTCGGAGACCCAGTACTTC.

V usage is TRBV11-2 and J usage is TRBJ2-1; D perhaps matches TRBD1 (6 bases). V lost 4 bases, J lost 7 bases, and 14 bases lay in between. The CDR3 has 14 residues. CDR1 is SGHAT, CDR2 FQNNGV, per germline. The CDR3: CASSSRGRGNEQFF. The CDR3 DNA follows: TGTGCCAGCAGCTCTAGAGGCAGGGGAAATGAGCAGTTCTTC. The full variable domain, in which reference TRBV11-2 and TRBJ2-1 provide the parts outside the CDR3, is EAGVAQSPRYKIIEKRQSVAFWCNPISGHATLYWYQQILGQGPKLLIQFQNNGVVDDSQLPKDRFSAERLKGVDSTLKIQPAKLEDSAVYLCASSSRGRGNEQFFGPGTRLTVL.

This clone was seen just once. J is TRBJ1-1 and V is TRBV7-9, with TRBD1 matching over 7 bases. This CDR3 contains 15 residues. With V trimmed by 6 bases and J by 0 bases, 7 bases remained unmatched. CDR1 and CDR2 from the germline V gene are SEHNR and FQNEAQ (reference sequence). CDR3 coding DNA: TGTGCCAGCAGTTTTAGGGGACAGATGAACACTGAAGCTTTCTTT. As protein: CASSFRGQMNTEAFF.